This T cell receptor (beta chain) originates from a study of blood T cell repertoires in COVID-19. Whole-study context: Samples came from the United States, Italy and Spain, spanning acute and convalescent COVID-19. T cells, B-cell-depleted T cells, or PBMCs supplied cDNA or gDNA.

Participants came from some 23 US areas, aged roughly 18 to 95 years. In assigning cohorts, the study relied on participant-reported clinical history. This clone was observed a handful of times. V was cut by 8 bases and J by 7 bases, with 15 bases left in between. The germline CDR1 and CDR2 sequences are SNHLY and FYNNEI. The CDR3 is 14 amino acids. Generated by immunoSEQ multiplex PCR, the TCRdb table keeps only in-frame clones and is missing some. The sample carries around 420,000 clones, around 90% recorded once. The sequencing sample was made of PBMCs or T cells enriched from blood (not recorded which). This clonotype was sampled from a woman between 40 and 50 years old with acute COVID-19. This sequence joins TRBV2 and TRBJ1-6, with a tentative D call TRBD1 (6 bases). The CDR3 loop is CASQRTDVNSPLHF. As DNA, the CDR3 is TGTGCCAGCCAAAGGACAGACGTCAATTCACCCCTCCACTTT.